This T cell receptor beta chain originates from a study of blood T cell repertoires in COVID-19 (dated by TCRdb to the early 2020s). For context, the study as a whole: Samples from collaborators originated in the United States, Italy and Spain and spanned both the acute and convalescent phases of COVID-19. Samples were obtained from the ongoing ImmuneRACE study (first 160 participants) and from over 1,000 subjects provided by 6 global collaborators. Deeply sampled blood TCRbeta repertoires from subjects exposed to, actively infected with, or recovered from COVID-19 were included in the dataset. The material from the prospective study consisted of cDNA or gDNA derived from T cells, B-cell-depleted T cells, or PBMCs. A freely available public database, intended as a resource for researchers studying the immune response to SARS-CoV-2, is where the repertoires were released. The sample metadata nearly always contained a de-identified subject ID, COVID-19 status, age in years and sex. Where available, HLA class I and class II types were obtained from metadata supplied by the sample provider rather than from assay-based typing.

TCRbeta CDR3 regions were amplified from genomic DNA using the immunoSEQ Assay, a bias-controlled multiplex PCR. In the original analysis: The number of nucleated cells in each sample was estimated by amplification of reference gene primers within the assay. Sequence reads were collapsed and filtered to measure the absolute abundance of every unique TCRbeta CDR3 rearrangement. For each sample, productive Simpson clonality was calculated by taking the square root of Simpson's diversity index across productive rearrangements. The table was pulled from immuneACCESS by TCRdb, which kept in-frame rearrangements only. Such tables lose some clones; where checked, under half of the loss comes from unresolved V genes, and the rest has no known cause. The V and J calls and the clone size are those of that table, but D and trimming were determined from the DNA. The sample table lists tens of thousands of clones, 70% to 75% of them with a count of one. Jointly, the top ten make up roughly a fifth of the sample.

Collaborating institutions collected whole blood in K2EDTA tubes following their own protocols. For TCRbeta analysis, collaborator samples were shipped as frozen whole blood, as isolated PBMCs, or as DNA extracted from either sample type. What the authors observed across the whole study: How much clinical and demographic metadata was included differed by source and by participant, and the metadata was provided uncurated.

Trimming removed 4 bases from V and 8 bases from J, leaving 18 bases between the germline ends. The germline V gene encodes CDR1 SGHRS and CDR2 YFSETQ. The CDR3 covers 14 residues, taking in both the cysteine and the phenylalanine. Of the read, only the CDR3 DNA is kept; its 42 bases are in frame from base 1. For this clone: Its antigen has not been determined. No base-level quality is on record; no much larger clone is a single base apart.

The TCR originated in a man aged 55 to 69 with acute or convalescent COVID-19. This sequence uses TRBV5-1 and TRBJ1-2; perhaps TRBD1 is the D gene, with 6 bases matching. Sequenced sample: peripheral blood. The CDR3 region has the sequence CASSPPDRLSGYTF. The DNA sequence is TGCGCCAGCAGCCCGCCAGACAGGCTCTCAGGCTACACCTTC.